These T cell receptor beta chains were read from a single sample in a study of molecular identifiers for immune sequencing clone quantification. TCRdb recomputed calls from the PCR reads with MiXCR, one row per CDR3 protein. The sample yields nearly 650,000 distinct CDR3 sequences, about 25% seen once. Source material: naive CD8+ T cells from blood, with Jurkat cell RNA spiked in. The receptors stem from a human donor in good health. Some libraries in this study had Jurkat cell RNA spiked in. Both conserved end residues are trimmed from each CDR3. The order of the fields is V gene, J gene, CDR3 protein.

TRBV6-5,TRBJ2-7,ASSSGGGSSYEQY
TRBV4-3,TRBJ2-3,ASSQDRGDTDTQY
TRBV2,TRBJ2-3,ASSPAESYTDTQY
TRBV29-1,TRBJ2-7,SAGSGRLYEQY
TRBV2,TRBJ1-3,ASSLDRGGNTIY
TRBV3-1,TRBJ2-1,ASSQDLGTGVINEQF
TRBV6-2/TRBV6-3,TRBJ2-7,ASSLLAREQY
TRBV4-1,TRBJ2-7,ASSQGGQGIYEQY
TRBV25-1,TRBJ1-2,ASSEGLIYGYT
TRBV7-2,TRBJ2-1,ASSSLGSGEQF
TRBV6-5,TRBJ2-2,ASSQAIQTGELF
TRBV19,TRBJ2-1,ASSLDNYNEQF
TRBV4-3,TRBJ2-3,ASSRERSTDTQY
TRBV5-6,TRBJ1-5,ASSPEPNQPQH
TRBV15,TRBJ1-2,ATSRGGRDTKRGGYT
TRBV6-5,TRBJ2-3,ASSYFREDTQY
TRBV6-6,TRBJ2-3,ASSYQGDTQY
TRBV4-1,TRBJ2-3,ASRFTSGGADTQY
TRBV29-1,TRBJ1-3,SVRQGQGPGNTIY
TRBV24-1,TRBJ1-5,ATSVGVDQPQH
TRBV2,TRBJ2-5,ASSEDPRGTQY
TRBV27,TRBJ2-3,ASAPGAGGGTDTQY
TRBV30,TRBJ1-5,AWRTGDLQPQH
TRBV3-1,TRBJ1-1,ASSQALGINTEAF
TRBV6-2/TRBV6-3,TRBJ2-6,ATLGQSGANALT
TRBV13,TRBJ1-1,ASLRGGGGTEAF
TRBV20-1,TRBJ2-5,SASGGTSAETQY
TRBV12-5,TRBJ2-2,ASGFTLSRQGKLPNTGELF
TRBV19,TRBJ1-5,ASTPVELLNQPQH
TRBV4-3,TRBJ1-2,ASSQEIVGTAVNYGYT
TRBV9,TRBJ2-7,ASGALQGSYEQY
TRBV2,TRBJ1-2,ASSPVGYT
TRBV27,TRBJ2-1,ASSIQAGYNEQF
TRBV7-2,TRBJ2-5,ASSSQGRQETQY
TRBV19,TRBJ1-5,ASSYEGWGNQPQH
TRBV4-3,TRBJ2-7,ASSILAGGTYEQY
TRBV5-4,TRBJ2-7,ASSPRPSYEQY
TRBV5-6,TRBJ2-3,ASSPFSGVETDTQY
TRBV20-1,TRBJ2-7,SAFSGSAYEQY